The 3 T cell receptor beta chains listed next were all sequenced from one sample in a study of T cell repertoires in cytomegalovirus infection. TCRdb processed the reads anew with MiXCR; each CDR3 protein has one entry. The sample carries more than 650,000 distinct CDR3 sequences, under 40% recorded once. Sequenced material: PBMCs. Every receptor here comes from a human donor in good health (CMV status not recorded). Some clones in this sample may be carry-over from other donors' samples.

The rearrangement uses TRBV12-3 or TRBV12-4 and TRBJ1-1, with D uncertain. V was pared by 11 bases and J by 1 base, with 14 bases between. The CDR3 is made up of 13 amino acids. Here the CDR3 DNA reads TGTGCCGGGCAATCGGACGCGAACACTGAAGCTTTCTTT. Translating it yields CAGQSDANTEAFF.

This clonotype was counted between two and nine times. V and J are TRBV15 and TRBJ1-1; D gene unclear. The germline V gene encodes CDR1 LNHNV and CDR2 YYDKDF (reference sequence). The CDR3 sequence is 13 residues long. The ends were cut back, 8 bases at V and 1 base at J, with 11 bases in the middle. CDR3 bases: TGTGCCACCGGAGCCCGTTCGAACACTGAAGCTTTCTTT. Amino acids: CATGARSNTEAFF.

About this clonotype: This may be a read error, as it is one base from a much larger clone. No conserved phenylalanine or tryptophan ends this CDR3, so it is likely a read error. The chain uses TRBV7-2 and TRBJ2-1; D not resolved. V was clipped by 2 bases and J by 6 bases, with 8 bases between them. The length of the CDR3 is 13 residues. Per germline, CDR1 SGHTA and CDR2 FQGNSA. CDR3 amino acids: CASSLTASNEQFV. As DNA, the CDR3 is TGTGCCAGCAGCTTAACTGCCTCCAATGAGCAGTTCGTC.